This passage covers 5 T cell receptor beta chains from one sample sequenced in a study of blood T cell repertoires in COVID-19. Repertoires were generated with immunoSEQ multiplex PCR, while TCRdb's copy carries only in-frame clones and drops some. The table records fewer than 250,000 clones, less than 90% of them present only once. What was sequenced was peripheral blood. All receptors come from a human donor in a cohort sampled during active COVID-19.

J is TRBJ2-7 and V is TRBV7-9; 7 positions match TRBD1. This CDR3 has 14 residues. Unmatched junction bases numbered 7, after V lost 2 bases and J lost 6 bases. The germline CDR1 and CDR2 sequences are SEHNR and FQNEAQ (reference sequence). The CDR3 nucleotides are TGTGCCAGCAGCTTAACCTCACAGGGGATCGAGCAGTACTTC. Protein sequence: CASSLTSQGIEQYF.

The chain carries TRBV2 and TRBJ1-4; 11 positions match TRBD1. V gave up 6 bases and J gave up 10 bases; unmatched junction bases: 7. The CDR3 loop spans 14 amino acids. Germline V gene sequence: CDR1 SNHLY, CDR2 FYNNEI. The DNA for the CDR3 is TGTGCCAGCAGAGGGGACAGGGGGGACGCAAAACTGTTTTTT. Protein product: CASRGDRGDAKLFF.

V is TRBV11-3 and J is TRBJ2-5; 14 bases are shared with TRBD2. The CDR3 is 16 amino acids. Germline V lookup: CDR1 SGHNT, CDR2 YENEEA. The V segment lost 1 base and the J segment 5 bases; nucleotides outside the gene matches: 3. The CDR3 DNA is TGTGCCAGCAGCTTAGGACTAGCGGGAGGGCTGGAGACCCAGTACTTC. Protein: CASSLGLAGGLETQYF.

This chain uses TRBV11-2 with TRBJ2-3, with TRBD2 matching over 9 bases. The CDR3 covers 14 residues. V was pared by 5 bases and J by 6 bases, with 6 bases of the junction left unmatched. Germline loops: CDR1 SGHAT, CDR2 FQNNGV. This CDR3 is CASSPSGRTDTQYF. CDR3 DNA sequence: TGTGCCAGCAGCCCGAGCGGGAGGACGGATACGCAGTATTTT.

The chain is built from TRBV29-1 and TRBJ2-1; 7 positions agree with TRBD1. V shed 6 bases, J shed 3 bases, and the junction held 5 bases outside the gene matches. The CDR3 is 13 residues long. Germline V gene lookup returns CDR1 SQVTM and CDR2 ANQGSEA. CDR3 region: CSVTGQFYNEQFF. The CDR3 DNA follows: TGCAGCGTGACGGGACAGTTCTACAATGAGCAGTTCTTC.